This entry features one T cell receptor beta chain sequence. Its antigen remains unidentified. TCRdb's copy holds only in-frame clones and misses some; the assay was immunoSEQ multiplex PCR. The sample comprises 60,000 to 75,000 clones, approximately 94% of which are singletons, and roughly 1.5% rests with the top ten. This sample was taken from a study of T cell clonotyping in hematopoietic cell transplantation. Broader study findings: Recipient TCR diversity dropped after transplant; expanded clonotypes rose from day 30 to 180.

V lost 0 bases and J lost 4, with 21 bases in between. Germline CDR1 and CDR2: LNHNV and YYDKDF (reference sequence). The CDR3 is 18 amino acids. The specimen was peripheral blood mononuclear cells. The sequence was collected from a man between 50 and 59 years old in good health. Some clones in this sample may be carry-over from other donors' samples. The chain combines TRBV15 with TRBJ1-2; D is perhaps TRBD1 (5 bases). CDR3 amino acids: CATSREMVGDSYLYGYTF. Here the CDR3 DNA reads TGTGCCACCAGCAGAGAAATGGTGGGGGACTCCTACCTCTATGGCTACACCTTC.